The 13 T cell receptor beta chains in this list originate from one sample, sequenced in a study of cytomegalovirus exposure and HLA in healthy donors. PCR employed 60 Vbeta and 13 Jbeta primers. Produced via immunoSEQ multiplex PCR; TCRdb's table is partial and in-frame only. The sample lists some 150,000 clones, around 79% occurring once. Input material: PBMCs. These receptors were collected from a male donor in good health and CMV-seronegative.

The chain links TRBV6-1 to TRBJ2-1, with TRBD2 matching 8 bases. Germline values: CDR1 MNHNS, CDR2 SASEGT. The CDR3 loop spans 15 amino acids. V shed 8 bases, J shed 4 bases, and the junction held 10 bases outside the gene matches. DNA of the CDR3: TGTGCCAGCGGCCGGGAGGGACACTCTTACAATGAGCAGTTCTTC. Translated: CASGREGHSYNEQFF.

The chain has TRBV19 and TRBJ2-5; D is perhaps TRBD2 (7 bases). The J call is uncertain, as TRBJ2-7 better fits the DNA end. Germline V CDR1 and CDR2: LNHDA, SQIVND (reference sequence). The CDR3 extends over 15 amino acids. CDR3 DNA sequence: TGTGCCAGTAGTATTGGGGGGGCATCAGGCTACGAGCAGTACTTC. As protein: CASSIGGASGYEQYF.

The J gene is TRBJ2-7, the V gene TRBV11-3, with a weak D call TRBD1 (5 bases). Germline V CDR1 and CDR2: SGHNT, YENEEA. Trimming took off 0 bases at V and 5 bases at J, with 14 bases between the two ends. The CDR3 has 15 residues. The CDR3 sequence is CASSLENRRSNEQYF. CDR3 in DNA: TGTGCCAGCAGCTTAGAAAACAGGCGGAGTAACGAGCAGTACTTC.

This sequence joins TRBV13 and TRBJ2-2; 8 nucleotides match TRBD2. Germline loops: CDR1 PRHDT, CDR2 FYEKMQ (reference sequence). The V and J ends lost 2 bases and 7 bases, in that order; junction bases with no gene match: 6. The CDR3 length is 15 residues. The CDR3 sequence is CASSLSGGAGGELFF. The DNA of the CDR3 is TGTGCCAGCAGCTTATCGGGGGGGGCCGGCGGGGAGCTGTTTTTT.

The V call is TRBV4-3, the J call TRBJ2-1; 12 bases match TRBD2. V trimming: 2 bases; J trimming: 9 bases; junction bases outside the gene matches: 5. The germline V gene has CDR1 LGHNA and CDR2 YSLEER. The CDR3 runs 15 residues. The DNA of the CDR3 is TGCGCCAGCAGCCAATCTAGCGGGGGGGCTAGTGAGCAGTTCTTC. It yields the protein CASSQSSGGASEQFF.

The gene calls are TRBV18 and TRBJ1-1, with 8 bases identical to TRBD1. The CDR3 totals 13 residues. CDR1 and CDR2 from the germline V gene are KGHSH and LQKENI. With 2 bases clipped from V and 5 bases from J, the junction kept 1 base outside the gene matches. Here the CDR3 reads CASSPRDRTEAFF. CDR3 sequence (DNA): TGTGCCAGCTCACCAAGGGACAGGACTGAAGCTTTCTTT.

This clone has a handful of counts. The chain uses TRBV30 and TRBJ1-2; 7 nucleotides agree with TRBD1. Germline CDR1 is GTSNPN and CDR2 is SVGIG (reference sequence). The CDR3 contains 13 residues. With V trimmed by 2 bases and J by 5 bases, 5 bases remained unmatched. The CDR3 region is CAWSSGTAYGYTF. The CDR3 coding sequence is TGTGCCTGGAGTTCCGGGACAGCTTATGGCTACACCTTC.

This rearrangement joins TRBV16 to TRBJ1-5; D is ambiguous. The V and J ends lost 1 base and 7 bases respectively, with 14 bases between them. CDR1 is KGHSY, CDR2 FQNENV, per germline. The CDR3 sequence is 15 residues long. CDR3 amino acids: CASSQLAGQTQPQHF. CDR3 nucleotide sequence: TGTGCCAGCAGCCAATTGGCAGGCCAAACCCAGCCCCAGCATTTT.

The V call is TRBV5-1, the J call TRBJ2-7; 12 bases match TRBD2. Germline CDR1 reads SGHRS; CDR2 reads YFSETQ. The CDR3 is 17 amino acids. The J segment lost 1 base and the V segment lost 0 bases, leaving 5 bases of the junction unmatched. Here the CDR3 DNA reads TGCGCCAGCAGCTTGGGTGCTGGACTAGCGGGGTCCTACGAGCAGTACTTC. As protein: CASSLGAGLAGSYEQYF.

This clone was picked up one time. CDR3 DNA: TGTGCCAGCGCCGTCGGACAGGCTATTCACACAGATACGCAGTATTTT. Translated, it gives CASAVGQAIHTDTQYF. The rearrangement joins TRBV5-6 to TRBJ2-3, with 7 bases that match TRBD1. Germline-derived CDR1 and CDR2 are SGHDT and YYEEEE. The CDR3 covers 16 residues. With 7 bases clipped from V and 2 bases from J, the junction kept 13 bases outside the gene matches. The full variable domain, its missing parts supplied by reference TRBV5-6 and TRBJ2-3, is DAGVTQSPTHLIKTRGQQVTLRCSPKSGHDTVSWYQQALGQGPQFIFQYYEEEERQRGNFPDRFSGHQFPNYSSELNVNALLLGDSALYLCASAVGQAIHTDTQYFGPGTRLTVL.

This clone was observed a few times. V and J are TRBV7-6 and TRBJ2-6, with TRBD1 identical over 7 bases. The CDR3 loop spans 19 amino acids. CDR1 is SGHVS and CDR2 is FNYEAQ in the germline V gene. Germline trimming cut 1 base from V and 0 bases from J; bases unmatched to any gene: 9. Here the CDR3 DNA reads TGTGCCAGCAGCTTAGGGAGACAGGGTCCAAGCTCTGGGGCCAACGTCCTGACTTTC. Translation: CASSLGRQGPSSGANVLTF.

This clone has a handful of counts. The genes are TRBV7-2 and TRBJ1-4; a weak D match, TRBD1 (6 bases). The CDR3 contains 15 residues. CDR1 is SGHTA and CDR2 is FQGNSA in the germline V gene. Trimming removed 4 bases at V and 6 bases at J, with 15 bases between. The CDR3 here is CASSSGQGMYEKLFF. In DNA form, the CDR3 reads TGTGCCAGCAGCTCAGGGCAGGGGATGTATGAAAAACTGTTTTTT. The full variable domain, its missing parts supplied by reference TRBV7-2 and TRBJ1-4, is GAGVSQSPSNKVTEKGKDVELRCDPISGHTALYWYRQSLGQGLEFLIYFQGNSAPDKSGLPSDRFSAERTGGSVSTLTIQRTQQEDSAVYLCASSSGQGMYEKLFFGSGTQLSVL.

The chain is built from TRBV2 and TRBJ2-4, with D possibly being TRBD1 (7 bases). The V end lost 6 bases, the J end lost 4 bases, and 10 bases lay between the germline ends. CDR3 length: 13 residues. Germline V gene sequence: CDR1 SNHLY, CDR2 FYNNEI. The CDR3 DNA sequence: TGTGCCAGCAGGGCAGGGGGGAAAAACATTCAGTACTTC. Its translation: CASRAGGKNIQYF.